This T cell receptor beta chain emerged from a study of T cell repertoires in cytomegalovirus infection. As for the study in general: HLA-C-restricted CMV epitopes, recently identified, and well-studied HLA-B-restricted ones were used by the study. TCR beta signatures that were public indicated CMV infection and matching HLA type. Broader study findings: The ex vivo response showed dominance by HLA-C-restricted CMV-specific TCR beta clonotypes.

Comments on this clonotype: What it binds is unknown.

This CDR3 spans 14 amino acids. Between the trimmed V and J ends, which lost 6 bases and 0 bases, there was a span of 12 bases. Germline CDR1 is MNHEY and CDR2 is SMNVEV (reference sequence). TCRdb called the reads again in MiXCR, with one record for every CDR3 protein. The table has a few hundred thousand distinct CDR3 sequences, just under 40% seen once. The J gene is TRBJ2-7, the V gene TRBV27; tentative D call: TRBD1 (5 bases). This TCR was recovered from a human donor in good health (CMV status not recorded). Some clones in this sample may be carry-over from other donors' samples. The sample in question was cultured PBMCs, obtained from culture after CMV antigen stimulation. The CDR3 bases are TGTGCCAGCAGATACAGGACGCTCTCCTACGAGCAGTACTTC. Its protein is CASRYRTLSYEQYF.